One sample yielded the 3 T cell receptor beta chains listed below, sequenced in a study of T cell repertoires in cytomegalovirus infection. TCRdb re-called the reads through MiXCR, storing one row per CDR3 protein. The sample carries 150,000 to 200,000 distinct CDR3 sequences, roughly 28% recorded once. The source material was PBMCs. The receptors stem from a human donor in good health (CMV status not recorded). Some clones in this sample may be carry-over from other donors' samples.

The chain recombines TRBV7-3 with TRBJ2-2, with D possibly called TRBD1 or TRBD2 (6 bases each). This CDR3 region has 15 residues. V was cut by 5 bases and J by 4 bases, with 14 bases left in between. The V gene's germline CDR1 is SGHTA and CDR2 FQGTGA. CDR3: CASSPQGGGTGELFF. CDR3 coding DNA: TGTGCCAGCAGCCCACAGGGAGGTGGCACCGGGGAGCTGTTTTTT.

Only a few counts were recorded for this clonotype. This chain joins TRBV7-9 and TRBJ2-7; D call uncertain. The CDR3 runs 15 residues. The germline CDR1 and CDR2 sequences are SEHNR and FQNEAQ (reference sequence). Trimming stripped 0 bases from V and 2 bases from J, with 11 bases between. The CDR3 DNA reads TGTGCCAGCAGCTTAGCGAGTAGCTTAACCTACGAGCAGTACTTC. The encoded protein is CASSLASSLTYEQYF. The whole variable domain, filled in from reference TRBV7-9 and TRBJ2-7, reads DTGVSQNPRHKITKRGQNVTFRCDPISEHNRLYWYRQTLGQGPEFLTYFQNEAQLEKSRLLSDRFSAERPKGSFSTLEIQRTEQGDSAMYLCASSLASSLTYEQYFGPGTRLTVT.

The sample holds many counts of this clonotype. The chain employs TRBV7-2 and TRBJ1-6; 7 positions agree with TRBD1. V lost 6 bases to trimming and J lost 7 bases; unmatched junction nucleotides: 6. Germline CDR1 reads SGHTA; CDR2 reads FQGNSA. This CDR3 is 14 amino acids long. CDR3 residues: CASSVQGPNSPLHF. Here the CDR3 DNA reads TGTGCCAGCAGTGTACAGGGGCCGAATTCACCCCTCCACTTT.